The 26 T cell receptor beta chains below come from one sample, sequenced in a study of blood T cell repertoires in COVID-19. Sequencing was performed with immunoSEQ multiplex PCR; in TCRdb, only in-frame clones are kept and a portion is missing. In the table there are 140,000 or so clones, more than 75% of which are singletons. The sample taken for sequencing was peripheral blood. These receptors were taken from a man in his fifties or sixties with acute or convalescent COVID-19.

This chain joins TRBV11-1 and TRBJ2-7; 16 bases map to TRBD2. Looked up from germline, CDR1 is SGHAT and CDR2 is FQDESV (reference sequence). The CDR3 is made up of 16 amino acids. With 4 bases clipped from V and 6 bases from J, the junction kept 6 bases outside the gene matches. The CDR3 region has the DNA TGTGCCAGCAGCTCGCCGGGACTAGCGGGAGGGCGCGAGCAGTACTTC. This translates into CASSSPGLAGGREQYF.

This chain connects TRBV6-5 to TRBJ1-1; D uncertain. The CDR3 sequence is 13 residues long. The V gene lost 6 bases and the J gene lost 4 bases, with 12 bases spanning the gap. Germline V lookup: CDR1 MNHEY, CDR2 SVGAGI. CDR3 amino acids: CASSSGIRTEAFF. The CDR3 coding sequence is TGTGCCAGCAGCTCAGGCATTCGCACTGAAGCTTTCTTT.

The CDR3: CASSQASGRVYNEQFF. The CDR3 coding sequence is TGTGCCAGCAGCCAGGCAAGCGGGAGGGTCTACAATGAGCAGTTCTTC. The rearrangement uses TRBV4-2 and TRBJ2-1; 10 nucleotides line up with TRBD2. CDR3 size: 16 residues. CDR1 and CDR2 from the germline V gene are LGHNA and YNFKEQ. Trimming removed 3 bases from V and 3 bases from J; junction bases left unmatched: 5.

In this sample, this clone turned up once. The genes are TRBV6-5 and TRBJ2-6; the match to TRBD1 covers 8 bases. The CDR3 loop spans 16 amino acids. From germline, CDR1 is MNHEY and CDR2 SVGAGI. J was trimmed by 0 bases and V by 4 bases; bases with no gene match: 2. CDR3 loop: CASSSTGVSGANVLTF. The DNA of the CDR3 is TGTGCCAGCAGTTCGACAGGGGTCTCTGGGGCCAACGTCCTGACTTTC.

The chain uses TRBV11-2 and TRBJ2-1; D not resolved. CDR3 length: 11 amino acids. Germline loops: CDR1 SGHAT, CDR2 FQNNGV. V was trimmed by 2 bases and J by 7 bases, leaving 3 bases between them. CDR3: CASSLRNEQFF. For the CDR3, the DNA is TGTGCCAGCAGCTTACGGAATGAGCAGTTCTTC.

This chain joins TRBV20-1 and TRBJ1-1; possible D gene TRBD1, 6 bases. Germline loops: CDR1 DFQATT, CDR2 SNEGSKA (reference sequence). The V end lost 6 bases, the J end lost 4 bases, and 9 bases lay between the germline ends. The CDR3 length is 11 residues. CDR3 sequence reads: CSALGGTEAFF. The CDR3 DNA is TGCAGTGCCCTAGGGGGCACTGAAGCTTTCTTT.

The table lists this clone with a few counts. The J gene is TRBJ2-2, the V gene TRBV24-1; TRBD1 matches at 11 bases. Germline V lookup: CDR1 KGHDR, CDR2 SFDVKD. The junction had 6 bases not matched to a gene; V was cut back by 3 bases and J by 4 bases. The CDR3 has 17 amino acids. The DNA for the CDR3 is TGTGCCACCAGTGATGGATCCGGGACAGGGGGCACCGGGGAGCTGTTTTTT. Its translation: CATSDGSGTGGTGELFF.

This clone was counted at least ten times. The rearrangement uses TRBV7-8 and TRBJ1-5; TRBD1 matches 10 bases. CDR1 and CDR2 (germline): SGHVS, FQNEAQ. The length of the CDR3 is 15 residues. The ends lost 4 bases at V and 4 bases at J; junction bases unmatched: 4. CDR3 DNA sequence: TGTGCCAGCAGCTCGGGACAGGGGTCTAATCAGCCCCAGCATTTT. Translating gives CASSSGQGSNQPQHF.

The V call is TRBV3-1 (or the pseudogene TRBV3-2), the J call TRBJ1-2; 8 nucleotides match TRBD1. Germline V lookup: CDR1 LGHDT, CDR2 YNNKEL (reference sequence). The CDR3 length is 14 residues. The V and J ends lost 9 bases and 9 bases, in that order; junction bases with no gene match: 15. The chain's CDR3 is CASGRRDRSPSYTF. In nucleotides, the CDR3 is TGTGCCAGTGGGAGGCGGGACAGGAGCCCAAGCTACACCTTC.

The chain combines TRBV18 with TRBJ1-4, with D perhaps TRBD1 (6 bases). The germline CDR1 and CDR2 sequences are KGHSH and LQKENI. This CDR3 is built from 15 residues. Deletions cut 3 bases from V and 8 bases from J, with 16 bases between. CDR3 nucleotides: TGTGCCAGCTCACCGTCGGGGGGCGCCAGGGAAAAACTGTTTTTT. It is translated as CASSPSGGAREKLFF.

On this clone: One junction end disagrees with the germline gene, perhaps due to a read error. The DNA of the CDR3 is TGTGCCAGCAGTGAGCGGCCTGGGGGGAACACCGGGGAGCTGCTTTTT. Translation gives CASSERPGGNTGELLF. This chain joins TRBV6-4 and TRBJ2-2; TRBD2 is a possible D gene (6 bases). CDR1 is MRHNA and CDR2 is SNTAGT in the germline V gene. This CDR3 has 16 residues.

The V call is TRBV30, the J call TRBJ2-1, with TRBD2 matching over 7 bases. V was clipped by 4 bases and J by 5 bases; unmatched bases: 11. This CDR3 has 15 amino acids. Germline V lookup: CDR1 GTSNPN, CDR2 SVGIG (reference sequence). The CDR3 sequence: CAWTGGGSWNNEQFF. As DNA, the CDR3 is TGTGCCTGGACTGGGGGGGGGTCGTGGAACAATGAGCAGTTCTTC. The full variable domain, rest sourced from reference TRBV30 and TRBJ2-1, is SQTIHQWPATLVQPVGSPLSLECTVEGTSNPNLYWYRQAAGRGLQLLFYSVGIGQISSEVPQNLSASRPQDRQFILSSKKLLLSDSGFYLCAWTGGGSWNNEQFFGPGTRLTVL.

This clone appeared a few times. The J gene is TRBJ2-1, the V gene TRBV24-1; possible D gene TRBD2, 6 bases. V lost 0 bases to trimming and J lost 9 bases, with 14 bases between them. Germline V gene lookup returns CDR1 KGHDR and CDR2 SFDVKD. This CDR3 spans 15 amino acids. This CDR3 reads CATSDLRREASEQFF. The CDR3 DNA sequence: TGTGCCACCAGTGATTTGAGGCGGGAAGCTAGTGAGCAGTTCTTC.

This clone was seen a handful of times. CDR3 sequence (DNA): TGCGCCAGCAGCCTTTCGACAGTGGGGGGGAACACTGAAGCTTTCTTT. This encodes CASSLSTVGGNTEAFF. The chain uses TRBV4-1 and TRBJ1-1; a possible D gene is TRBD1 (5 bases). This CDR3 is 16 amino acids long. Germline CDR1 is MGHRA and CDR2 is YSYEKL. The germline V and J ends were trimmed by 4 bases and 1 base, with 16 bases remaining between them.

The rearrangement uses TRBV6-6 and TRBJ2-7; 9 nucleotides match TRBD1. The CDR3 totals 14 residues. The ends lost 7 bases at V and 1 base at J; junction bases unmatched: 5. Germline V lookup: CDR1 MNHNY, CDR2 SVGAGI (reference sequence). The CDR3 sequence is CASTKTGGSYEQYF. CDR3 nucleotide sequence: TGTGCCAGCACTAAGACAGGGGGGTCCTACGAGCAGTACTTC.

The chain combines TRBV27 with TRBJ2-5, with TRBD1 matching over 7 bases. J was trimmed by 4 bases and V by 6 bases; bases with no gene match: 8. CDR3 length: 14 amino acids. Germline-derived CDR1 and CDR2 are MNHEY and SMNVEV (reference sequence). The CDR3 nucleotides are TGTGCCAGCAGCCCTGACAGGGTAGGAGAGACCCAGTACTTC. Translated, it gives CASSPDRVGETQYF.

V is TRBV30 and J is TRBJ1-1; 7 nucleotides match TRBD1. The CDR3 covers 15 residues. CDR1 and CDR2 (germline): GTSNPN, SVGIG (reference sequence). V lost 3 bases to trimming and J lost 0 bases; unmatched junction nucleotides: 7. The CDR3 protein is CAWRIPGQLNTEAFF. The CDR3 DNA reads TGTGCCTGGAGAATACCGGGACAGTTGAACACTGAAGCTTTCTTT. Variable domain in full (rest from reference TRBV30 and TRBJ1-1): SQTIHQWPATLVQPVGSPLSLECTVEGTSNPNLYWYRQAAGRGLQLLFYSVGIGQISSEVPQNLSASRPQDRQFILSSKKLLLSDSGFYLCAWRIPGQLNTEAFFGQGTRLTVV.

The chain couples TRBV21-1 to TRBJ2-3; TRBD1 reflects the table's D call only, with no check against the DNA. TRBV21-1 is a pseudogene locus. The CDR3 extends over 18 amino acids. CDR3 DNA sequence: TGTGCCAGCAGCAAAGCTTCCCTGGGGCCAGGGATCACAGATACGCAGTATTTT. It is translated as CASSKASLGPGITDTQYF.

The rearrangement links TRBV11-2 to TRBJ1-2; possible D gene TRBD1, 6 bases. Germline CDR1 SGHAT, CDR2 FQNNGV. This CDR3 contains 17 residues. V was clipped by 0 bases and J by 6 bases, with 20 bases between them. The CDR3 reads CASSLDEKGLGADGYTF. DNA of the CDR3: TGTGCCAGCAGCTTAGACGAAAAGGGGCTGGGGGCGGATGGCTACACCTTC.

This clone was counted once. This chain connects TRBV5-6 to TRBJ2-3, with 10 bases that match TRBD2. The J segment lost 2 bases and the V segment lost 3 bases, leaving 6 bases of the junction unmatched. Looked up from germline, CDR1 is SGHDT and CDR2 is YYEEEE. The CDR3 spans 16 residues. CDR3 region: CASSSEREGNTDTQYF. CDR3 DNA sequence: TGTGCCAGCAGCTCCGAGCGGGAGGGAAACACAGATACGCAGTATTTT.

This rearrangement joins TRBV3-1 (or the pseudogene TRBV3-2) to TRBJ2-5; D gene uncertain. Germline values: CDR1 LGHDT, CDR2 YNNKEL (reference sequence). The CDR3 runs 14 residues. V was shortened by 4 bases and J by 7 bases, with 16 bases between the two germline ends. CDR3 DNA sequence: TGTGCCAGCAGCCCAGCGAACGGCTTGGGGACCCAGTACTTC. Its translation is CASSPANGLGTQYF.

A remark on this clone: Other DNA sequences in this specimen translate into the identical CDR3. This chain joins TRBV6-5 and TRBJ1-1; 8 nucleotides match TRBD1. The CDR3 totals 14 residues. Germline CDR1 MNHEY, CDR2 SVGAGI. Germline trimming cut 5 bases from V and 5 bases from J; bases unmatched to any gene: 7. The CDR3 DNA follows: TGTGCCAGCAGTACCGGACAGGGCAATACTGAAGCTTTCTTT. This encodes CASSTGQGNTEAFF.

This clone was counted a single time. The chain is built from TRBV4-1 and TRBJ1-5; 9 bases are shared with TRBD1. Germline V gene sequence: CDR1 MGHRA, CDR2 YSYEKL. The J segment lost 7 bases and the V segment lost 0 bases, leaving 7 bases of the junction unmatched. The CDR3 contains 16 residues. This CDR3 is CASSQDRGTGRQPQHF. The CDR3 DNA reads TGCGCCAGCAGCCAAGATCGGGGGACAGGGCGCCAGCCCCAGCATTTT.

As DNA, the CDR3 is TGCGCCAGCAGCTGGGGGACAGCCTCCTACGAGCAGTACTTC. It specifies CASSWGTASYEQYF. This chain connects TRBV5-1 to TRBJ2-7, with 7 bases fitting TRBD1. The CDR3 runs to 14 residues. Trimming removed 3 bases from V and 0 bases from J; junction bases left unmatched: 3. From germline, CDR1 is SGHRS and CDR2 YFSETQ.

The chain uses TRBV6-5 and TRBJ2-2; no clear D. Germline V gene sequence: CDR1 MNHEY, CDR2 SVGAGI. The CDR3 has 13 amino acids. V was cut by 6 bases and J by 4 bases, with 9 bases left in between. CDR3: CASRLTRTGELFF. CDR3 bases: TGTGCCAGCAGACTAACGCGCACCGGGGAGCTGTTTTTT.

The rearrangement links TRBV28 to TRBJ2-1; possible D gene TRBD1, 5 bases. Trimming stripped 8 bases from V and 7 bases from J, with 18 bases between. Looked up from germline, CDR1 is MDHEN and CDR2 is SYDVKM. This CDR3 region has 14 residues. The DNA of the CDR3 is TGTGCCAGCGGGTCCCGACAGAGTTGGAATGAGCAGTTCTTC. Translation gives CASGSRQSWNEQFF.